These 11 T cell receptor beta chains share one sample of origin, sequenced in a study of OX40 agonist ivuxolimab in advanced cancers. Clones were read by immunoSEQ multiplex PCR, and TCRdb kept only the in-frame ones, dropping some. The sample has around 94,000 clones, approximately 89% seen once; the top ten hold 0.7% to 0.95%. Sequences were derived from CD4+ or CD8+ T cells sorted from blood, sampled in a trial of the OX40 agonist ivuxolimab. The receptors derive from an adult with an advanced solid tumor such as melanoma, head and neck, liver or kidney cancer.

This chain uses TRBV28 with TRBJ2-1; D is uncertain. CDR1 MDHEN and CDR2 SYDVKM come from the germline V gene. The CDR3 extends over 14 amino acids. Trimming left V 6 bases short and J 2 bases short, with 11 bases between. This CDR3 reads CASRVRLAYNEQFF. CDR3 DNA: TGTGCCAGCAGGGTTCGATTAGCCTACAATGAGCAGTTCTTC. Combining the CDR3 with reference TRBV28 and TRBJ2-1 gives the whole variable domain DVKVTQSSRYLVKRTGEKVFLECVQDMDHENMFWYRQDPGLGLRLIYFSYDVKMKEKGDIPEGYSVSREKKERFSLILESASTNQTSMYLCASRVRLAYNEQFFGPGTRLTVL.

The J gene is TRBJ2-5, the V gene TRBV27; the D is unclear. V was trimmed by 4 bases and J by 1 base, leaving 10 bases between them. The CDR3 extends over 14 amino acids. CDR1 is MNHEY and CDR2 is SMNVEV in the germline V gene (reference sequence). CDR3 in amino acids: CASSSSRRQETQYF. In nucleotides, the CDR3 is TGTGCCAGCAGTTCATCCCGCCGCCAAGAGACCCAGTACTTC.

V usage is TRBV19 and J usage is TRBJ2-7, with 9 bases that match TRBD1. V gave up 7 bases and J gave up 6 bases; unmatched junction bases: 16. This CDR3 region has 16 residues. The V gene's germline CDR1 is LNHDA and CDR2 SQIVND (reference sequence). In nucleotides, the CDR3 is TGTGCCAGTAAGAGTTATACTGGGGACAGGGCGGGCGAGCAGTACTTC. Protein: CASKSYTGDRAGEQYF.

V usage is TRBV2 and J usage is TRBJ2-1; D is undetermined. The CDR3 totals 14 residues. Germline V CDR1 and CDR2: SNHLY, FYNNEI. V was pared by 4 bases and J by 3 bases, with 10 bases between. CDR3 DNA: TGTGCCAGCAGTGCGACGGAAAACTACAATGAGCAGTTCTTC. It translates to CASSATENYNEQFF.

The V gene is TRBV12-5, the J gene TRBJ2-1; tentative D call: TRBD1 (5 bases). V gave up 3 bases and J gave up 2 bases, with 11 bases separating them. The CDR3 is 15 residues long. Germline V gene lookup returns CDR1 LGHNT and CDR2 FRNRAP. The CDR3 DNA reads as TGTGCTAGTGGTTTAGACAGTCTGACCTACAATGAGCAGTTCTTC. Protein: CASGLDSLTYNEQFF.

This chain links TRBV19 with TRBJ1-3; TRBD1 matches 7 bases. CDR1 and CDR2 from the germline V gene are LNHDA and SQIVND (reference sequence). There are 14 residues in the CDR3. V gave up 5 bases and J gave up 0 bases; unmatched junction bases: 1. In DNA, the CDR3 is TGTGCCAGTAGTGGGGACAGCTCTGGAAACACCATATATTTT. Encoded protein: CASSGDSSGNTIYF.

The chain combines TRBV9 with TRBJ2-7; either TRBD1 or TRBD2 may fit D (6 bases each). Trimming stripped 3 bases from V and 5 bases from J, with 18 bases between. The CDR3 consists of 15 residues. Germline V CDR1 and CDR2: SGDLS, YYNGEE. The CDR3 region has the DNA TGTGCCAGCAGCGAGGGGAAGGGGGAGGTCGACGAGCAGTACTTC. This encodes CASSEGKGEVDEQYF.

The gene calls are TRBV11-2 and TRBJ2-3; the match to TRBD2 covers 12 bases. After removal of 3 bases from V and 1 base from J, the junction contained 8 bases not matched to a gene. This CDR3 has 18 amino acids. CDR1 and CDR2 (germline): SGHAT, FQNNGV. The CDR3: CASSLTSGSYYGTDTQYF. CDR3 sequence (DNA): TGTGCCAGCAGCTTGACTAGCGGGAGTTATTATGGCACAGATACGCAGTATTTT.

The chain's CDR3 is CASGAGTQSSYEQYF. The CDR3 DNA sequence: TGTGCCAGCGGCGCCGGGACACAGAGCTCCTACGAGCAGTACTTC. The J gene is TRBJ2-7, the V gene TRBV11-3, with a weak D call TRBD1 (6 bases). Germline CDR1 SGHNT, CDR2 YENEEA. V shed 8 bases and J shed 0 bases, with 17 bases lying between them. This CDR3 is built from 15 residues.

This clone showed up just once. The CDR3 reads CASSSTQGAMNTEAFF. The CDR3 DNA follows: TGTGCCAGCTCATCGACACAGGGGGCAATGAACACTGAAGCTTTCTTT. The chain recombines TRBV18 with TRBJ1-1; TRBD1 aligns across 9 bases. The CDR3 has 16 amino acids. Losses at the gene ends were 5 bases for V and 0 bases for J; bases not matched to a gene: 7. CDR1 is KGHSH and CDR2 is LQKENI in the germline V gene.

This sequence joins TRBV4-3 and TRBJ2-7; TRBD2 might be the D (5 bases). Germline CDR1 and CDR2: LGHNA and YSLEER. The CDR3 totals 13 residues. V lost 4 bases, J lost 10 bases, and 17 bases lay in between. The CDR3 DNA sequence: TGCGCCAGCAGCCTGAGGTTGACTACGAGACAGTACTTC. Translation: CASSLRLTTRQYF.